Listed below are T cell receptor beta chains from one sample, sequenced in a study of blood T cell repertoires in COVID-19. Profiled with immunoSEQ multiplex PCR; TCRdb holds only in-frame clones, not every one. This table has approximately 100,000 clones, 84% appearing once. The sample comprised peripheral blood. These receptors all come from a woman between 55 and 75 years old with acute or convalescent COVID-19. Both conserved end residues are part of each CDR3. A D gene is named only where the DNA matches it firmly. The listing skips clone size in some rows; elsewhere it reads once, few, many or a size class.

D: TRBD1; size: -; V: TRBV9; length: 16; J: TRBJ1-3; DNA: TGTGCCAGCAGCCCCCATGGACAGGGTTCTGGAAACACCATATATTTT; CDR3: CASSPHGQGSGNTIYF
D: TRBD1; size: -; V: TRBV30; length: 17; J: TRBJ1-3; DNA: TGTGCCTGGAGTTCGATCTTCGGGACAGCATCTGGAAACACCATATATTTT; CDR3: CAWSSIFGTASGNTIYF
D: -; size: few; V: TRBV5-4; length: 15; J: TRBJ1-2; DNA: TGTGCCAGCAGCTCCAAGGAGGGACTGCCAGGGGGCTACACCTTC; CDR3: CASSSKEGLPGGYTF
D: TRBD2; size: -; V: TRBV5-1; length: 15; J: TRBJ2-1; DNA: TGCGCCAGCAGCCCACTAGCGGGAGCGAACAATGAGCAGTTCTTC; CDR3: CASSPLAGANNEQFF
D: -; size: once; V: TRBV29-1; length: 14; J: TRBJ1-2; DNA: TGCAGCGTCCCGACCGAGCCGGGTAACTATGGCTACACCTTC; CDR3: CSVPTEPGNYGYTF
D: TRBD1; size: -; V: TRBV3-1/TRBV3-2; length: 14; J: TRBJ1-2; DNA: TGTGCCAGCAGCCTTACAGGGACAGGCAGTCCTTCAATATTC; CDR3: CASSLTGTGSPSIF
D: TRBD1; size: -; V: TRBV5-1; length: 14; J: TRBJ2-1; DNA: TGCGCCAGCAGCGCCGGGACAGGGTCCAATGAGCAGTTCTTC; CDR3: CASSAGTGSNEQFF
D: -; size: -; V: TRBV19; length: 15; J: TRBJ1-2; DNA: TGTGCCAGTAGCGACAATCGGGCGGGTTGGTATGGCTACACCTTC; CDR3: CASSDNRAGWYGYTF
D: -; size: -; V: TRBV7-2; length: 13; J: TRBJ2-5; DNA: TGTGCCAGCAGCTTACAGGGGAAAGAGACCCAGTACTTC; CDR3: CASSLQGKETQYF
D: -; size: -; V: TRBV10-1; length: 14; J: TRBJ1-4; DNA: TGCGCCAGCAGTGAGTCGGGGCAGGGCGCGAAACTGTTTTTT; CDR3: CASSESGQGAKLFF
D: -; size: -; V: TRBV2; length: 15; J: TRBJ2-5; DNA: TGTGCCAGCAGTGAAGCGGCGGGGTACCAAGAGACCCAGTACTTC; CDR3: CASSEAAGYQETQYF
D: -; size: -; V: TRBV15; length: 17; J: TRBJ1-6; DNA: TGTGCCACCAGCAGAGATTACGGGCAGGGGATTAATTCACCCCTCCACTTT; CDR3: CATSRDYGQGINSPLHF
D: TRBD1; size: once; V: TRBV14; length: 16; J: TRBJ1-2; DNA: TGTGCCAGCAGCCAAGGGGGACAGGGATCTAACTATGGCTACACCTTC; CDR3: CASSQGGQGSNYGYTF
D: TRBD1; size: -; V: TRBV18; length: 16; J: TRBJ1-1; DNA: TGTGCCAGCTCACTAAGACAGGGAGAGGTGAACACTGAAGCTTTCTTT; CDR3: CASSLRQGEVNTEAFF
D: -; size: -; V: TRBV5-5; length: 15; J: TRBJ1-4; DNA: TGTGCCAGCAGCTTTGCAGGGTCGTTTAATGAAAAACTGTTTTTT; CDR3: CASSFAGSFNEKLFF
D: -; size: -; V: TRBV5-4; length: 13; J: TRBJ1-2; DNA: TGTGCCAGCAGCTTGGGGACAGAATATGGCTACACCTTC; CDR3: CASSLGTEYGYTF
D: -; size: -; V: TRBV18; length: 16; J: TRBJ1-1; DNA: TGTGCCAGCTCACCTGGACAGATCCTCATGAACACTGAAGCTTTCTTT; CDR3: CASSPGQILMNTEAFF
D: TRBD2; size: -; V: TRBV6-5; length: 15; J: TRBJ2-1; DNA: TGTGCCAGCAGCCGTGGACTAGCGGCCTACAATGAGCAGTTCTTC; CDR3: CASSRGLAAYNEQFF
D: -; size: -; V: TRBV12-3/TRBV12-4; length: 13; J: TRBJ2-5; DNA: TGTGCCAGCAGTTTATGGCGGCAAGAGACCCAGTACTTC; CDR3: CASSLWRQETQYF
D: TRBD1; size: -; V: TRBV27; length: 14; J: TRBJ1-4; DNA: TGTGCCAGCCGCTCCGGGACAGGGGTGGAAAAACTGTTTTTT; CDR3: CASRSGTGVEKLFF
D: -; size: -; V: TRBV5-1; length: 14; J: TRBJ2-2; DNA: TGCGCCAGCAGCTTAGGCGGGGCCTCCGGGGAGCTGTTTTTT; CDR3: CASSLGGASGELFF
D: -; size: -; V: TRBV28; length: 14; J: TRBJ1-6; DNA: TGTGCCAGCAGACCCCGGGAAAATAATTCACCCCTCCACTTT; CDR3: CASRPRENNSPLHF
D: -; size: -; V: TRBV19; length: 16; J: TRBJ1-2; DNA: TGTGCCAGTAGTACCTCCTGGGCCGTCGGATCGGCTGGCTACACCTTC; CDR3: CASSTSWAVGSAGYTF
D: -; size: -; V: TRBV4-1; length: 16; J: TRBJ1-2; DNA: TGCGCCAGCAGCTCTGGTGCGGAGGGAGGGCTCTATGGCTACACCTTC; CDR3: CASSSGAEGGLYGYTF
D: TRBD2; size: -; V: TRBV5-1; length: 18; J: TRBJ2-1; DNA: TGCGCCAGCAGCTGGGTCACTAGCGGGAGGGCCGCCGACAATGAGCAGTTCTTC; CDR3: CASSWVTSGRAADNEQFF
D: -; size: once; V: TRBV6-6; length: 13; J: TRBJ1-1; DNA: TGTGCCAGCAGTTACCCGGGGAACACTGAAGCTTTCTTT; CDR3: CASSYPGNTEAFF
D: -; size: -; V: TRBV10-1; length: 16; J: TRBJ2-1; DNA: TGCGCCAGCAGTGAGTCTAGGCTAGTCGCGGGTAATGAGCAGTTCTTC; CDR3: CASSESRLVAGNEQFF
D: -; size: -; V: TRBV19; length: 15; J: TRBJ2-7; DNA: TGTGCCAGTAGTCCTCCGGGAGCAGGGGGATACGAGCAGTACTTC; CDR3: CASSPPGAGGYEQYF
D: TRBD2; size: -; V: TRBV10-1; length: 16; J: TRBJ2-2; DNA: TGCGCCAGCAGTCCGGGACTAGCGCCGAACACCGGGGAGCTGTTTTTT; CDR3: CASSPGLAPNTGELFF
D: -; size: -; V: TRBV7-9; length: 14; J: TRBJ2-5; DNA: TGTGCCAGCAGCTTCGGGGTTGGTCAAGAGACCCAGTACTTC; CDR3: CASSFGVGQETQYF
D: -; size: -; V: TRBV6-5; length: 12; J: TRBJ1-1; DNA: TGTGCCAGCATACCGGGGTGGACTGAAGCTTTCTTT; CDR3: CASIPGWTEAFF
D: TRBD1; size: -; V: TRBV29-1; length: 13; J: TRBJ1-5; DNA: TGCAGCGTTAGACAGGGGGGTGATCAGCCCCAGCATTTT; CDR3: CSVRQGGDQPQHF
D: -; size: few; V: TRBV10-2; length: 14; J: TRBJ2-2; DNA: TGCGCCAGCAGGGCGGGAATGAACACCGGGGAGCTGTTTTTT; CDR3: CASRAGMNTGELFF
D: TRBD2; size: -; V: TRBV6-1; length: 15; J: TRBJ2-7; DNA: TGTGCCAGCAGTGACGACCTAGCGGGAGCCGACGAGCAGTACTTC; CDR3: CASSDDLAGADEQYF
D: -; size: -; V: TRBV28; length: 15; J: TRBJ1-5; DNA: TGTGCCAGCACCAACCCGGCAGGAAATAATCAGCCCCAGCATTTT; CDR3: CASTNPAGNNQPQHF
D: TRBD2; size: few; V: TRBV18; length: 16; J: TRBJ2-1; DNA: TGTGCCAGCTCACCCGGGACTAGCGGGGGCTACAATGAGCAGTTCTTC; CDR3: CASSPGTSGGYNEQFF
D: TRBD2; size: -; V: TRBV27; length: 19; J: TRBJ2-3; DNA: TGTGCCAGCAGTCACGGGACTAGCGGGGGTCCAGTCAGCACAGATACGCAGTATTTT; CDR3: CASSHGTSGGPVSTDTQYF
D: TRBD1; size: once; V: TRBV19; length: 15; J: TRBJ2-6; DNA: TGTGCCAGTAGCCTACAGGGGAGTGGGGCCAACGTCCTGACTTTC; CDR3: CASSLQGSGANVLTF
D: -; size: -; V: TRBV19; length: 14; J: TRBJ1-5; DNA: TGTGCCAGTAACCCTCGGGGTGACAATCAGCCCCAGCATTTT; CDR3: CASNPRGDNQPQHF
D: TRBD2; size: -; V: TRBV19; length: 16; J: TRBJ2-1; DNA: TGTGCCAGTAGTAGTAAGCTAGCGGGAGAGAGAATGACCCAGTTCTTC; CDR3: CASSSKLAGERMTQFF
D: TRBD1; size: -; V: TRBV5-6; length: 16; J: TRBJ2-3; DNA: TGTGCCAGCAGCTTGGGATTTCAGGGGGCAAGGCATACGCAGTATTTT; CDR3: CASSLGFQGARHTQYF
D: -; size: -; V: TRBV25-1; length: 15; J: TRBJ1-5; DNA: TGTGCCAGCAGTGAATACGGGGATTTATATCAGCCCCAGCATTTT; CDR3: CASSEYGDLYQPQHF
D: TRBD1; size: -; V: TRBV7-2; length: 16; J: TRBJ1-2; DNA: TGTGCCAGCAGCTTAGCCGGACAGGGGGCGAGCTATGGCTACACCTTC; CDR3: CASSLAGQGASYGYTF
D: TRBD2; size: once; V: TRBV7-9; length: 16; J: TRBJ2-1; DNA: TGTGCCAGCAGCTTATCAGCGGGAGGGCCCTCTGATGAGCAGTTCTTC; CDR3: CASSLSAGGPSDEQFF
D: -; size: -; V: TRBV6-5; length: 13; J: TRBJ1-2; DNA: TGTGCCAGCAGTTTCTTAGCTAACTATGGCTACACCTTC; CDR3: CASSFLANYGYTF
D: -; size: -; V: TRBV7-9; length: 14; J: TRBJ1-1; DNA: TGTGCCAGCAGCTTAGTCCCGGGGGGAACTGAAGCTTTCTTT; CDR3: CASSLVPGGTEAFF
D: TRBD1; size: -; V: TRBV12-5; length: 18; J: TRBJ2-6; DNA: TGTGCTAGTGGTTTGTCGCCGGGACAGCTCTCTGGGGCCAACGTCCTGACTTTC; CDR3: CASGLSPGQLSGANVLTF
D: -; size: -; V: TRBV27; length: 16; J: TRBJ2-5; DNA: TGTGCCAGCAGTTTATCCTACAGCCTTCTAAGAGATGTCCAGTACTTC; CDR3: CASSLSYSLLRDVQYF
D: TRBD1; size: few; V: TRBV6-5; length: 13; J: TRBJ1-1; DNA: TGTGCCAGCAGTTCGGACAGGGGAGGCAGAGCTTTCTTT; CDR3: CASSSDRGGRAFF
D: -; size: -; V: TRBV19; length: 16; J: TRBJ2-1; DNA: TGTGCCAGTAGTATTCCAGGGCGCGAAACATACAATGAGCAGTTCTTC; CDR3: CASSIPGRETYNEQFF
D: TRBD1; size: once; V: TRBV30; length: 11; J: TRBJ1-2; DNA: TGTGCCTGGAGTCCAGGGGGCGGAAGCACCTTC; CDR3: CAWSPGGGSTF
D: TRBD1; size: -; V: TRBV2; length: 18; J: TRBJ2-3; DNA: TGTGCCAGCAGGGTAGGACAGGGATTAATACTTAGCACAGATACGCAGTATTTT; CDR3: CASRVGQGLILSTDTQYF